In this sample, the clone carrying this T cell receptor beta chain turned up once. Trimming took off 1 base at V and 8 bases at J, with 18 bases between the two ends. The CDR3 sequence is 16 residues long. Germline values: CDR1 SGHAT, CDR2 FQNNGV. Two negative PCRs, clearance, or symptom resolution were required of recovered Cohort 3 donors. The source of the sample is a study of blood T cell repertoires in COVID-19. Looking at the study overall: Material from acute and convalescent COVID-19 was sourced from the United States, Italy and Spain. From T cells, B-cell-depleted T cells, or PBMCs came the material, which was cDNA or gDNA.

The repertoire was sequenced with immunoSEQ multiplex PCR; TCRdb's copy has only in-frame clones and lacks some. Among under 450,000 clones, about four fifths were seen once, and the ten largest hold approximately 5.4%. V is TRBV11-2 and J is TRBJ1-3; D may be TRBD1 (5 bases). This clonotype was sampled from a woman between 50 and 59 years old who had recovered from COVID-19. The sequencing input was PBMCs or T cells enriched from blood (not recorded which). DNA for the CDR3: TGTGCCAGCAGCTTAGGTTCGGGACTCCTGAGGGACACCATATATTTT. This translates into CASSLGSGLLRDTIYF.